This T cell receptor beta chain came from a study of identical twins. General study points: Recombination models fit unrelated individuals' TCR alpha sharing but underestimated twins'.

This clonotype turned up a few times. What it recognizes is unknown. Via MiXCR, TCRdb re-called the 5' RACE reads, giving one row per CDR3 protein. The sample includes hundreds of thousands of distinct CDR3 sequences, around 5.7% of them seen just once. The germline gives CDR1 MNHEY, CDR2 SVGEGT. The CDR3 loop spans 16 amino acids. V was shortened by 0 bases and J by 2 bases, with 11 bases between the two germline ends. Sequencing was done on a sample of naive T cells sorted from blood. This chain links TRBV6-2 or TRBV6-3 with TRBJ1-5; D unresolved. The sequence came from a young man in good health. The CDR3 loop is CASSYSTSSGNQPQHF. CDR3 sequence (DNA): TGTGCCAGCAGTTACTCGACCAGTAGTGGCAATCAGCCCCAGCATTTT.